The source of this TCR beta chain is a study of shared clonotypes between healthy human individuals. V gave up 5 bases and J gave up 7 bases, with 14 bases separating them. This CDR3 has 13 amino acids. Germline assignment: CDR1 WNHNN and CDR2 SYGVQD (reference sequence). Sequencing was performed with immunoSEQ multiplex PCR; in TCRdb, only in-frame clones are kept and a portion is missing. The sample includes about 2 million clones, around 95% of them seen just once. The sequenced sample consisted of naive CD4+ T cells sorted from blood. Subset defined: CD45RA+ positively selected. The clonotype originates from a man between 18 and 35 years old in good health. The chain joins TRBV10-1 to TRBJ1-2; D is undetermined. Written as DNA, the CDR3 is TGCGCCAGCAGTAAAGGAGTGGCCTTTGGCTACACCTTC. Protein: CASSKGVAFGYTF.